This T cell receptor beta chain was recorded in a study of early T cells in non-severe SARS-CoV-2 infection (dated by TCRdb to about 2021). For context, the study as a whole: Because TCR sequencing relied on bulk RNA taken from unsorted whole blood, pairing of alpha and beta chains was not possible.

Set within a cohort of healthcare workers in London, UK, this nested case-control study involved weekly PCR testing of nasopharyngeal swabs along with blood sampling. Between 23 and 31 March 2020, the week of the UK lockdown, healthcare workers were enrolled and then followed up weekly for as long as 16 weeks. Ten or more counts support this clonotype. Its antigen target is currently unknown. No clone much larger than this one lies a single base away; base qualities are absent. Paper-wide results and their limitations: VDJdb matching was skewed toward anti-spike CD8 responses and likely underestimated virus-specific expansions by missing private and CD4 specificities.

The CDR3 runs 14 amino acids, cysteine and phenylalanine included. This entry keeps only the CDR3 DNA: 42 bases, framed from base 1. For CDR1 and CDR2, the germline V gene lists SQVTM and ANQGSEA. Unmatched junction bases come to 9, with V trimmed by 5 bases and J by 8 bases. Library method: 5' RACE. Sequenced using a NextSeq 500. To correct for sequencing error and PCR bias, the TCR library protocol tagged individual cDNA molecules with unique molecular identifiers. Sequencing covered both TCR alpha and beta chains, and within each sample the abundances of alpha and beta sequences were tightly co-correlated. In the paper's pipeline: Decombinator V4 was used to annotate the V gene, J gene and CDR3 of the TCR sequences. Expanded TCRs were defined as changing significantly between any two time points under a Poisson model with p below 0.0001. TCR abundances were normalised to the total number of TCRs sequenced per sample and were expressed as counts per million. TRAV1-2 paired with TRAJ12, TRAJ20 or TRAJ33 defined MAIT TCRs, while TRAV10 paired with TRAJ18 defined iNKT TCRs. A search of VDJdb, accessed on 1 November 2021, was run for TCRs annotated to CMV, EBV and SARS-CoV-2, with TCRs annotated for multiple antigens excluded. TCRdb reran the public reads through fastp at Q25 and MiXCR, keeping productive beta chains. Rows with one shared CDR3 protein collapse into an entry with the most common genes and DNA. The V and J calls, along with clone size, are taken from TCRdb and not from the paper's own processing. This sample gives 40,000 or so distinct CDR3 sequences in total; over 4.5% of them show up just once. Clones ranked in the top ten supply 7.6% of the sample.

The source is an adult who was a healthcare worker with PCR-confirmed SARS-CoV-2 infection or an uninfected control (not recorded which). The V and J segments used are TRBV29-1 and TRBJ1-2; TRBD1 matches 12 bases in the middle. The sample comprised whole blood. The encoded CDR3 is CSVPLGDRGLGYTF. The sequence in DNA is TGCAGCGTTCCGCTGGGGGACAGGGGGCTAGGCTACACCTTC. Where the CDR3 stops, the reference TRBV29-1 and TRBJ1-2 genes take over; the full variable domain is SAVISQKPSRDICQRGTSLTIQCQVDSQVTMMFWYRQQPGQSLTLIATANQGSEATYESGFVIDKFPISRPNLTFSTLTVSNMSPEDSSIYLCSVPLGDRGLGYTFGSGTRLTVV.